The next 20 T cell receptor beta chains were all read from a single sample in a study of shared clonotypes between healthy human individuals. TCRdb's copy holds only in-frame clones and misses some; the assay was immunoSEQ multiplex PCR. The sample includes about 1.4 million clones, 96% of them seen just once. The sample was naive CD4+ T cells sorted from blood. Specified subset: CD45RA+ positively selected. The receptors come from a man aged 25-40 years in good health.

V and J are TRBV7-8 and TRBJ2-6; D call uncertain. V lost 5 bases and J lost 4, with 6 bases in between. This CDR3 has 13 residues. The germline CDR1 and CDR2 sequences are SGHVS and FQNEAQ. CDR3 bases: TGTGCCAGCAGCCCCCCCGGGGCCAACGTCCTGACTTTC. It codes for CASSPPGANVLTF.

The V call is TRBV7-2, the J call TRBJ2-2, with D tentatively TRBD2 (5 bases). This CDR3 has 13 residues. Germline assignment: CDR1 SGHTA and CDR2 FQGNSA. V dropped 5 bases and J dropped 6 bases, with 10 bases sitting between them. DNA of the CDR3: TGTGCCAGCAGCCCGGACTGGTCCGGGGAGCTGTTTTTT. Translating it yields CASSPDWSGELFF.

This CDR3 is CASSPTSGSPYEQYF. CDR3 DNA sequence: TGTGCCAGCAGCCCTACTAGCGGTTCCCCCTACGAGCAGTACTTC. The chain is built from TRBV5-5 and TRBJ2-7; 8 bases fit TRBD2. Germline loops: CDR1 SGHKS, CDR2 YYEKEE (reference sequence). CDR3 length equals 15 residues. V lost 4 bases, J lost 2 bases, and 8 bases stayed unmatched.

This clone has only one observation. The V and J genes are TRBV14 and TRBJ1-3, with a tentative D call TRBD1 (5 bases). This CDR3 spans 19 amino acids. Germline CDR1 and CDR2: SGHDN and FVKESK. V was shortened by 1 base and J by 0 bases, with 19 bases between the two germline ends. CDR3 in DNA: TGTGCCAGCAGCCAAGCCGTCGGACAAACCTTCATCTCTGGAAACACCATATATTTT. Its translation is CASSQAVGQTFISGNTIYF. Filled out from reference TRBV14 and TRBJ1-3, the complete variable domain reads EAGVTQFPSHSVIEKGQTVTLRCDPISGHDNLYWYRRVMGKEIKFLLHFVKESKQDESGMPNNRFLAERTGGTYSTLKVQPAELEDSGVYFCASSQAVGQTFISGNTIYFGEGSWLTVV.

The V gene is TRBV5-4, the J gene TRBJ2-4, with no clear D. Germline CDR1 reads SGHNT; CDR2 reads YYREEE (reference sequence). The V end was cut by 1 base, the J end by 1 base, with 9 bases between. The CDR3 has 15 residues. The CDR3 spells CASSLSGDAKNIQYF. CDR3 coding DNA: TGTGCCAGCAGCTTGAGTGGGGATGCCAAAAACATTCAGTACTTC.

As concerns this clone: The same CDR3 arises from other DNA sequences in this sample as well. The chain links TRBV5-4 to TRBJ2-7, with D tentatively TRBD1 (6 bases). V lost 4 bases and J 0 bases, leaving 11 bases between the germline ends. Germline loops: CDR1 SGHNT, CDR2 YYREEE (reference sequence). This CDR3 contains 14 residues. CDR3 bases: TGTGCCAGCAGCCGAACAGGGAGCTCCTACGAGCAGTACTTC. Its translation: CASSRTGSSYEQYF.

This chain links TRBV9 with TRBJ2-3; 7 bases line up with TRBD1. V dropped 3 bases and J dropped 1; count of bases not matched to a gene: 11. This CDR3 is built from 17 residues. CDR1 is SGDLS, CDR2 YYNGEE, per germline. CDR3 residues: CASSARSRGRGTDTQYF. DNA for the CDR3: TGTGCCAGCAGCGCCCGTTCTAGGGGGCGCGGCACAGATACGCAGTATTTT.

The CDR3 DNA reads TGTGCCAGCAGCAACTACGGACAGGGGATAGGGCCCTACGAGCAGTACTTC. As protein: CASSNYGQGIGPYEQYF. The chain has TRBV21-1 and TRBJ2-7; the tabulated D call, TRBD1, remains unverified against the DNA. TRBV21-1 is reported as a pseudogene. This CDR3 has 17 residues.

The chain couples TRBV4-1 to TRBJ1-2; tentatively, D is TRBD1 (6 bases). Germline V CDR1 and CDR2: MGHRA, YSYEKL. The CDR3 runs to 16 residues. Trimming took off 2 bases at V and 4 bases at J, with 17 bases between the two ends. The CDR3 reads CASSQISGGWFYGYTF. DNA for the CDR3: TGCGCCAGCAGCCAAATTTCCGGGGGCTGGTTCTATGGCTACACCTTC.

The rearrangement links TRBV2 to TRBJ1-3; D is uncertain. V was shortened by 7 bases and J by 1 base, with 8 bases between the two germline ends. Germline lookup yields CDR1 SNHLY and CDR2 FYNNEI. This CDR3 has 13 amino acids. The CDR3 protein is CASTTESGNTIYF. As DNA, the CDR3 is TGTGCCAGCACCACGGAGTCTGGAAACACCATATATTTT.

V and J are TRBV29-1 and TRBJ2-5; no clear D. The V end was cut by 2 bases, the J end by 2 bases, with 6 bases between. Germline V gene data show CDR1 as SQVTM and CDR2 as ANQGSEA. The CDR3 is 12 residues long. The CDR3 reads CSVEIQQETQYF. The CDR3 nucleotides are TGCAGCGTTGAAATACAGCAAGAGACCCAGTACTTC.

As concerns this clone: The same CDR3 also results from other DNA sequences found in this sample. This chain joins TRBV10-3 and TRBJ2-1; D unclear. The germline V and J ends were trimmed by 4 bases and 5 bases, with 3 bases remaining between them. This CDR3 has 11 amino acids. CDR1 and CDR2 from the germline V gene are ENHRY and SYGVKD. The chain's CDR3 is CAISGNNEQFF. The CDR3, as DNA: TGTGCCATCAGTGGTAACAATGAGCAGTTCTTC.

The V and J genes are TRBV9 and TRBJ2-1; TRBD1 matches 7 bases. V was clipped by 4 bases and J by 0 bases; unmatched bases: 7. CDR1 and CDR2 from the germline V gene are SGDLS and YYNGEE. The CDR3 runs 16 residues. CDR3 sequence (DNA): TGTGCCAGCAGCCCGCGCCCAGGGGGCTCCTACAATGAGCAGTTCTTC. Protein sequence: CASSPRPGGSYNEQFF.

The V and J genes are TRBV28 and TRBJ1-1, with unresolved D. The CDR3 runs to 16 residues. V was pared by 1 base and J by 7 bases, with 19 bases between. The germline V gene has CDR1 MDHEN and CDR2 SYDVKM. In DNA form, the CDR3 reads TGTGCCAGCAGTTTATTACCCTTCCCCCCAGGTCATGAAGCTTTCTTT. Amino acids: CASSLLPFPPGHEAFF.

On this clone itself: The sample holds other DNA sequences that translate to the same CDR3. The genes are TRBV7-9 and TRBJ1-5; the D gene is possibly TRBD1 (5 bases). This CDR3 contains 13 residues. The ends were cut back, 4 bases at V and 6 bases at J, with 10 bases in the middle. Germline lookup yields CDR1 SEHNR and CDR2 FQNEAQ (reference sequence). The CDR3 DNA is TGTGCCAGCAGCTCCACGGGGGGTCAGCCCCAGCATTTT. Translating it yields CASSSTGGQPQHF.

This chain links TRBV28 with TRBJ2-3; 15 bases match TRBD2. Looked up from germline, CDR1 is MDHEN and CDR2 is SYDVKM. Trimming at V came to 6 bases and at J to 1 base, leaving 8 bases not matched to a gene. The CDR3 spans 18 residues. The CDR3 DNA reads as TGTGCCAGCAGCTCTACCGGACTAGCGGGAGGGGGCACAGATACGCAGTATTTT. Its translation: CASSSTGLAGGGTDTQYF.

This sequence joins TRBV4-1 and TRBJ2-3; 10 bases agree with TRBD1. The CDR3 is 15 residues long. Germline V gene sequence: CDR1 MGHRA, CDR2 YSYEKL. After removal of 5 bases from V and 4 bases from J, the junction contained 6 bases not matched to a gene. The CDR3 protein is CASSLGQGSADTQYF. The CDR3, as DNA: TGCGCCAGCAGCTTGGGACAGGGGAGTGCAGATACGCAGTATTTT.

This clone was recorded once. This chain uses TRBV19 with TRBJ2-7, with D perhaps assigned TRBD1 or TRBD2 (5 bases each). The CDR3 covers 11 residues. The V gene's germline CDR1 is LNHDA and CDR2 SQIVND (reference sequence). Trimming left V 9 bases short and J 3 bases short, with 9 bases between. The CDR3 bases are TGTGCCAGCCAGGGAGTCTACGAGCAGTACTTC. It encodes CASQGVYEQYF.

The gene calls are TRBV7-2 and TRBJ2-3, with D perhaps being TRBD1 or TRBD2 (5 bases each). The germline V gene encodes CDR1 SGHTA and CDR2 FQGNSA. Trimming cost V 5 bases and J 2 bases, with 14 bases left between them. This CDR3 has 15 amino acids. CDR3 region: CASSPGTVITDTQYF. CDR3 DNA sequence: TGTGCCAGCAGCCCAGGGACGGTGATCACAGATACGCAGTATTTT.

J is TRBJ2-7 and V is TRBV19, with 9 bases lining up with TRBD1. Per the germline V gene, CDR1 is LNHDA and CDR2 is SQIVND (reference sequence). V shed 5 bases, J shed 2 bases, and the junction held 7 bases outside the gene matches. The CDR3 spans 15 residues. The CDR3 spells CASSLWTGDAYEQYF. The DNA of the CDR3 is TGTGCCAGTAGTCTCTGGACAGGGGATGCCTACGAGCAGTACTTC.